This TCR beta chain was captured in a study of T cell responses to AZD1222 COVID-19 vaccine. Study results and caveats: The study reported that nearly half of spike-specific TCRs target unmutated variant regions.

The CDR3 extends over 13 amino acids. V was trimmed by 3 bases and J by 7 bases, leaving 9 bases between them. The germline V gene encodes CDR1 KGHDR and CDR2 SFDVKD. The method was immunoSEQ multiplex PCR; TCRdb's version includes in-frame clones alone and lacks a portion of them. This repertoire shows 100,000 to 150,000 clones, about 90% found once; its top ten account for over 6.5%. Regarding this clone: Its antigen remains unknown.

This receptor was identified in an adult in good health. Sequencing was performed on peripheral blood, taken on day 0 of AZD1222 vaccination. The chain couples TRBV24-1 to TRBJ1-5; no clear D gene. This CDR3 is CATSDPHCQPQHF. The CDR3, as DNA: TGTGCCACCAGTGATCCCCACTGCCAGCCCCAGCATTTT.